The entry below gives a single T cell receptor beta chain sequence along with its context. The antigen is unknown. The sample originates from a study of PD-L1 blockade in urothelial cancer. Across the study: Patients had received 0 to 3 prior chemotherapy regimens. Blood was evaluated 3 weeks (second dose) and 6 weeks after therapy began.

This CDR3 has 15 amino acids. Trimming cost V 5 bases and J 3 bases; bases outside gene matches: 7. Germline V gives CDR1 SGHDT, CDR2 YYEEEE. TCR analog templates of synthetic origin were spiked into each PCR. TCRdb keeps only in-frame clones here, not all; method: immunoSEQ multiplex PCR. The repertoire has approximately 50,000 clones, about 88% of them found once; the top ten carry around 3.1%. General study results and limits: Below-median blood TCR clonality before treatment forecast better survival.

Time point defined: pretreatment peripheral blood. V is TRBV5-6 and J is TRBJ1-1; 10 bases are shared with TRBD1. This clonotype originated in a man in his 70s with urothelial cancer. The sequencing here drew on PBMCs, taken around atezolizumab (anti-PD-L1) treatment. CDR3 sequence: CASSPTGTGDTEAFF. CDR3 DNA sequence: TGTGCCAGCAGTCCGACGGGGACAGGGGACACTGAAGCTTTCTTT.